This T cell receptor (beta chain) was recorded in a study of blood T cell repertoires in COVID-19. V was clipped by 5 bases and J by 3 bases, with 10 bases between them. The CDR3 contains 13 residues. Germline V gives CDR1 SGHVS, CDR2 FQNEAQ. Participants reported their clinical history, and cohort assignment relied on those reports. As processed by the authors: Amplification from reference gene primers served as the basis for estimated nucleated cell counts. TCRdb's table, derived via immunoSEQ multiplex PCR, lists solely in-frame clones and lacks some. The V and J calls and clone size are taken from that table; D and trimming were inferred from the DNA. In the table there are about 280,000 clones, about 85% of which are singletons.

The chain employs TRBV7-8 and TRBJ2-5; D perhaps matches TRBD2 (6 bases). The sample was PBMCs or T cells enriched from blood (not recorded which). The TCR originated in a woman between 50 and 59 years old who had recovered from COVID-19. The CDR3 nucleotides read TGTGCCAGCAGCCGGGACTTCAAAGAGACCCAGTACTTC. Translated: CASSRDFKETQYF.